One sample yielded the 30 T cell receptor beta chains listed below, sequenced in a study of blood T cell repertoires in COVID-19. The repertoire was sequenced with immunoSEQ multiplex PCR; TCRdb's copy has only in-frame clones and lacks some. This sample carries about 70,000 clones, 80% to 90% of them seen once, and the ten largest clones take roughly 2.6%. The sequenced material came from peripheral blood. Source of these receptors: a man aged 45-60 years with acute or convalescent COVID-19.

The CDR3: CAISDGLAGGDTQYF. The CDR3 DNA is TGTGCCATCAGTGATGGTCTAGCGGGCGGAGATACGCAGTATTTT. The chain recombines TRBV10-3 with TRBJ2-3; 8 nucleotides line up with TRBD2. Germline V lookup: CDR1 ENHRY, CDR2 SYGVKD. CDR3 length equals 15 residues. With 3 bases clipped from V and 5 bases from J, the junction kept 7 bases outside the gene matches.

The CDR3 nucleotides are TGTGCCAGCAGGCCCATAGGGGCGGGAAACACCATATATTTT. Its protein product is CASRPIGAGNTIYF. The rearrangement uses TRBV11-2 and TRBJ1-3, with a possible D match to TRBD1 (5 bases). Germline CDR1 is SGHAT and CDR2 is FQNNGV. This CDR3 has 14 residues. V lost 6 bases and J 4 bases, leaving 13 bases between the germline ends.

This rearrangement joins TRBV18 to TRBJ2-3; the D gene is possibly TRBD2 (5 bases). Trimming removed 1 base from V and 0 bases from J, with 20 bases in between. From germline, CDR1 is KGHSH and CDR2 LQKENI. The CDR3 is made up of 19 amino acids. CDR3 nucleotide sequence: TGTGCCAGCTCACCACACCCCCCCGGGGTAGCTTTCAGCACAGATACGCAGTATTTT. It encodes CASSPHPPGVAFSTDTQYF. The variable domain in full, completed from reference TRBV18 and TRBJ2-3, reads NAGVMQNPRHLVRRRGQEARLRCSPMKGHSHVYWYRQLPEEGLKFMVYLQKENIIDESGMPKERFSAEFPKEGPSILRIQQVVRGDSAAYFCASSPHPPGVAFSTDTQYFGPGTRLTVL.

The chain combines TRBV27 with TRBJ2-3; 9 bases are shared with TRBD2. The CDR3 extends over 15 amino acids. Trimming at V came to 6 bases and at J to 1 base, leaving 5 bases not matched to a gene. Germline V lookup: CDR1 MNHEY, CDR2 SMNVEV (reference sequence). This CDR3 reads CASSPWTSGTDTQYF. CDR3 nucleotide sequence: TGTGCCAGCAGCCCCTGGACTAGCGGCACAGATACGCAGTATTTT.

The chain carries TRBV24-1 and TRBJ2-7; 9 positions match TRBD1. Trimming took 5 bases from V and 6 from J; bases not matched to a gene: 10. CDR3 size: 15 residues. The germline CDR1 and CDR2 sequences are KGHDR and SFDVKD. The DNA for the CDR3 is TGTGCCACCAGTGGAACCGGGACAGGGTCTCGCGAGCAGTACTTC. Encoded protein: CATSGTGTGSREQYF.

CDR3 amino acids: CASSQGGNGYEQYF. The CDR3, as DNA: TGCGCCAGCAGCCAGGGAGGGAACGGCTACGAGCAGTACTTC. This sequence joins TRBV4-3 and TRBJ2-7; 7 positions agree with TRBD2. There are 14 residues in the CDR3. In germline, CDR1 is LGHNA, CDR2 YSLEER. V gave up 3 bases and J gave up 3 bases; unmatched junction bases: 5.

Of note for this clone: A junction boundary mismatches the germline segment, possibly from a read error. This chain uses TRBV4-3 with TRBJ2-7; D is ambiguous. Germline V gene sequence: CDR1 LGHNA, CDR2 YSLEER. The CDR3 covers 15 residues. CDR3 in DNA: TGCGCCAGCAGACAAGGGTGGGCAGGTACCTACGAGCAGTACTTC. Its protein is CASRQGWAGTYEQYF.

The chain uses TRBV6-2 or TRBV6-3 and TRBJ2-7, with D possibly TRBD2 on 6 matching bases. The CDR3 extends over 13 amino acids. V lost 0 bases and J lost 4, with 7 bases in between. CDR1 and CDR2 from the germline V gene are MNHEY and SVGEGT. CDR3 bases: TGTGCCAGCAGTTACTCGGGACTGTACGAGCAGTACTTC. Translated: CASSYSGLYEQYF.

The chain joins TRBV28 to TRBJ2-7, with 15 bases that match TRBD2. The CDR3 is 16 residues long. The germline gives CDR1 MDHEN, CDR2 SYDVKM. V was clipped by 6 bases and J by 6 bases; unmatched bases: 9. CDR3 sequence: CASSPAGLAGGGEQYV. The CDR3 DNA reads as TGTGCCAGCAGCCCCGCGGGACTAGCGGGAGGTGGCGAGCAGTACGTC.

The chain couples TRBV7-2 to TRBJ1-2; TRBD1 might be the D (5 bases). With 5 bases removed from V and 7 bases from J, the gap between germline ends came to 17 bases. CDR3 size: 14 residues. Looked up from germline, CDR1 is SGHTA and CDR2 is FQGNSA. CDR3 sequence (DNA): TGTGCCAGCAGCCCGCGACAGACCCGGCGTGGCTACACCTTC. It codes for CASSPRQTRRGYTF.

The rearrangement links TRBV24-1 to TRBJ2-5; TRBD1 matches 8 bases. V was pared by 6 bases and J by 3 bases, with 11 bases of the junction left unmatched. This CDR3 is built from 16 residues. From germline, CDR1 is KGHDR and CDR2 SFDVKD. The CDR3 nucleotides are TGTGCCACCAGTAACTCGCCCGGACAGGGAGAAGAGACCCAGTACTTC. As protein: CATSNSPGQGEETQYF.

This clone was observed a handful of times. This rearrangement joins TRBV4-3 to TRBJ2-1; D is possibly TRBD2 (5 bases). Between the trimmed V and J ends, which lost 3 bases and 2 bases, there was a span of 20 bases. The V gene's germline CDR1 is LGHNA and CDR2 YSLEER. CDR3 length: 18 residues. The CDR3 protein is CASSQAYWAGSTYNEQFF. The CDR3 coding sequence is TGCGCCAGCAGCCAGGCTTACTGGGCGGGCTCTACCTACAATGAGCAGTTCTTC.

This chain connects TRBV10-1 to TRBJ2-2, with 7 bases lining up with TRBD2. Germline lookup yields CDR1 WNHNN and CDR2 SYGVQD (reference sequence). Trimming cost V 3 bases and J 5 bases; bases outside gene matches: 6. This CDR3 spans 15 amino acids. The CDR3 here is CASSEGGSGTGELFF. The CDR3 nucleotides are TGCGCCAGCAGTGAAGGCGGGAGCGGGACCGGGGAGCTGTTTTTT.

V and J are TRBV7-9 and TRBJ1-1; D call uncertain. The CDR3 contains 11 residues. In germline, CDR1 is SEHNR, CDR2 FQNEAQ (reference sequence). V lost 1 base and J 5 bases, leaving 2 bases between the germline ends. CDR3 region: CASSLVTEAFF. In nucleotides, the CDR3 is TGTGCCAGCAGCTTAGTAACTGAAGCTTTCTTT.

J is TRBJ1-1 and V is TRBV12-3 or TRBV12-4; no reliable D call. The CDR3 sequence is 12 residues long. Deletions cut 6 bases from V and 0 bases from J, with 5 bases between. The CDR3 DNA sequence: TGTGCCAGCAGATACTTGAACACTGAAGCTTTCTTT. This sequence encodes CASRYLNTEAFF.

The chain recombines TRBV18 with TRBJ1-1, with a weak D call TRBD1 (6 bases). The CDR3 is 16 amino acids. Germline V gene lookup returns CDR1 KGHSH and CDR2 LQKENI. Trimming took off 4 bases at V and 3 bases at J, with 18 bases between the two ends. CDR3 nucleotides: TGTGCCAGCTCACGTACTCGACAGGTAGGGTACACTGAAGCTTTCTTT. Translation: CASSRTRQVGYTEAFF.

The chain uses TRBV30 and TRBJ1-2; 7 bases map to TRBD1. The germline gives CDR1 GTSNPN, CDR2 SVGIG (reference sequence). CDR3 length equals 14 residues. V lost 4 bases, J lost 0 bases, and 5 bases stayed unmatched. CDR3 residues: CAWTRQGPNYGYTF. CDR3 nucleotides: TGTGCCTGGACTAGACAGGGACCTAACTATGGCTACACCTTC.

The rearrangement links TRBV7-3 to TRBJ2-1; 8 bases map to TRBD2. Germline values: CDR1 SGHTA, CDR2 FQGTGA. The J segment lost 7 bases and the V segment lost 5 bases, leaving 13 bases of the junction unmatched. CDR3 length: 16 residues. DNA of the CDR3: TGTGCCAGCAGCCCTCTTAAGACGGGAGGGACGAATGAGCAGTTCTTC. It specifies CASSPLKTGGTNEQFF.

The chain combines TRBV19 with TRBJ1-5; possible D gene TRBD1, 6 bases. The V gene lost 1 base and the J gene lost 9 bases, with 16 bases spanning the gap. The CDR3 extends over 15 amino acids. Looked up from germline, CDR1 is LNHDA and CDR2 is SQIVND (reference sequence). The CDR3 reads CASSIGWTVRPPQHF. The CDR3 DNA reads as TGTGCCAGTAGTATAGGATGGACAGTCCGGCCGCCCCAGCATTTT.

This CDR3 reads CASSRQGQNQPQHF. The CDR3 region has the DNA TGTGCCAGCAGCAGACAGGGGCAAAATCAGCCCCAGCATTTT. The V call is TRBV6-5, the J call TRBJ1-5; TRBD1 aligns across 8 bases. J was trimmed by 4 bases and V by 6 bases; bases with no gene match: 5. There are 14 residues in the CDR3. Germline CDR1 and CDR2: MNHEY and SVGAGI.

The rearrangement uses TRBV6-4 and TRBJ2-1; D is ambiguous. Trimming took 2 bases from V and 9 from J, leaving 11 bases between them. This CDR3 has 13 residues. CDR1 is MRHNA and CDR2 is SNTAGT in the germline V gene. The CDR3 sequence is CASSDKPNTEQFF. The CDR3 DNA reads TGTGCCAGCAGTGACAAGCCGAATACTGAGCAGTTCTTC.

A few counts support this clone. This chain uses TRBV6-4 with TRBJ2-1, with D unclear. The V gene lost 0 bases and the J gene lost 6 bases, with 9 bases spanning the gap. This CDR3 comprises 14 residues. Germline loops: CDR1 MRHNA, CDR2 SNTAGT. DNA for the CDR3: TGTGCCAGCAGTGACTCCCCGGAGCGCAATGAGCAGTTCTTC. Its translation is CASSDSPERNEQFF.

The rearrangement uses TRBV4-1 and TRBJ2-7, with 7 bases fitting TRBD2. From germline, CDR1 is MGHRA and CDR2 YSYEKL. V gave up 1 base and J gave up 3 bases; unmatched junction bases: 9. CDR3 length: 16 amino acids. DNA for the CDR3: TGCGCCAGCAGCCAAGGGGGGAGCGGGAAAGTCTACGAGCAGTACTTC. This gives the protein CASSQGGSGKVYEQYF.

This chain joins TRBV24-1 and TRBJ1-2; TRBD1 agrees at 10 bases. Trimming took 4 bases from V and 6 from J; bases not matched to a gene: 4. Germline CDR1 and CDR2: KGHDR and SFDVKD. CDR3 length: 14 amino acids. CDR3 loop: CATSDYDRGHGYTF. Written as DNA, the CDR3 is TGTGCCACCAGTGACTACGACAGGGGGCATGGCTACACCTTC.

This clone was found once. The chain has TRBV18 and TRBJ1-1, with TRBD1 as a possible D gene (6 bases). Per the germline V gene, CDR1 is KGHSH and CDR2 is LQKENI. The germline V and J ends were trimmed by 8 bases and 3 bases, with 19 bases remaining between them. The CDR3 runs 15 residues. CDR3 sequence: CASARDTNRDTEAFF. CDR3 DNA sequence: TGTGCCAGCGCCCGAGACACCAACAGGGACACTGAAGCTTTCTTT.

The rearrangement joins TRBV7-2 to TRBJ1-5, with TRBD1 matching 7 bases. V trimming: 5 bases; J trimming: 6 bases; junction bases outside the gene matches: 10. Germline CDR1 is SGHTA and CDR2 is FQGNSA. This CDR3 contains 15 residues. CDR3 residues: CASSLGTDGGQPQHF. The CDR3 nucleotides read TGTGCCAGCAGCCTCGGGACAGATGGGGGTCAGCCCCAGCATTTT.

The J gene is TRBJ1-2, the V gene TRBV18, with 8 positions matching TRBD1. With 3 bases clipped from V and 7 bases from J, the junction kept 7 bases outside the gene matches. Germline V gene data show CDR1 as KGHSH and CDR2 as LQKENI. The CDR3 is 14 residues long. The CDR3 region has the DNA TGTGCCAGCTCACCCCTCGACAGGGGACGTGGCTACACCTTC. Translating it yields CASSPLDRGRGYTF. The whole variable domain, remainder taken from reference TRBV18 and TRBJ1-2, is NAGVMQNPRHLVRRRGQEARLRCSPMKGHSHVYWYRQLPEEGLKFMVYLQKENIIDESGMPKERFSAEFPKEGPSILRIQQVVRGDSAAYFCASSPLDRGRGYTFGSGTRLTVV.

This chain uses TRBV5-6 with TRBJ1-5; no definite D call. Germline-derived CDR1 and CDR2 are SGHDT and YYEEEE. The CDR3 spans 18 residues. V was trimmed by 0 bases and J by 0 bases, leaving 16 bases between them. In nucleotides, the CDR3 is TGTGCCAGCAGCTTGGGCAGTCCGAGGGTATATAGCAATCAGCCCCAGCATTTT. It yields the protein CASSLGSPRVYSNQPQHF.

This clone was observed once. The chain couples TRBV4-2 to TRBJ2-3; TRBD2 agrees at 9 bases. Germline loops: CDR1 LGHNA, CDR2 YNFKEQ. The CDR3 has 16 amino acids. Trimming took 1 base from V and 6 from J; bases not matched to a gene: 8. The CDR3, as DNA: TGTGCCAGCAGCCAAGGGGTAGCGGGAGTAGGGGATACGCAGTATTTT. Its protein product is CASSQGVAGVGDTQYF.

The V and J genes are TRBV19 and TRBJ2-3, with a possible D match to TRBD1 (5 bases). Germline CDR1 is LNHDA and CDR2 is SQIVND (reference sequence). The CDR3 has 14 amino acids. The ends were cut back, 5 bases at V and 0 bases at J, with 9 bases in the middle. The chain's CDR3 is CASSWGGSTDTQYF. In nucleotides, the CDR3 is TGTGCCAGTAGTTGGGGCGGAAGCACAGATACGCAGTATTTT.